This entry lists 22 T cell receptor beta chains sequenced from one sample in a study of beta chain features in type 1 diabetes (dated 2018 in TCRdb). Results the study describes overall, beyond this receptor: In all four CD4+ subsets, TCRB CDR3 length was moderately but significantly shorter in type 1 diabetes patients.

The library came from the immunoSEQ multiplex PCR assay. The entire amount of isolated RNA was reverse transcribed using the High Capacity cDNA Reverse Transcription Kit, so the sequenced TCRB transcripts were expressed ones. TCRdb limited this immuneACCESS table to in-frame rearrangements with V and J called. A share of clones is missing; checked studies link under half to unresolved V genes, and the rest is unexplained. The sample table records roughly 70,000 clones; about 48% of these occur just once. The biggest ten clones account for roughly 0.7% of the sample. These receptors have no identified antigens. Sample: central memory CD4+ T cells from blood. All receptors come from a man between 25 and 39 years old with type 1 diabetes.

This clone was found a few times. V is TRBV7-9 and J is TRBJ2-5; TRBD1 agrees at 9 bases. The CDR3 loop spans 15 amino acids. Germline CDR1 SEHNR, CDR2 FQNEAQ (reference sequence). Germline trimming cut 1 base from V and 4 bases from J; bases unmatched to any gene: 4. The CDR3 nucleotides are TGTGCCAGCAGCTTAGAAGGGACAGGGACAGAGACCCAGTACTTC. Amino acids: CASSLEGTGTETQYF.

V gene TRBV10-3 combines with J gene TRBJ2-3, with D possibly TRBD2 on 5 matching bases. Germline V gene data show CDR1 as ENHRY and CDR2 as SYGVKD. With 2 bases removed from V and 2 bases from J, the gap between germline ends came to 17 bases. The CDR3 sequence is 17 residues long. This CDR3 is CAISETGGRDTTDTQYF. The DNA for the CDR3 is TGTGCCATCAGTGAGACCGGAGGAAGAGACACCACAGATACGCAGTATTTT.

This clone was seen a few times. The chain recombines TRBV5-1 with TRBJ2-5; 7 bases match TRBD2. There are 16 residues in the CDR3. The germline CDR1 and CDR2 sequences are SGHRS and YFSETQ. V shed 6 bases, J shed 1 base, and the junction held 12 bases outside the gene matches. CDR3 DNA: TGCGCCAGCACTTCGGGAGGTCGGCAGACCCAAGAGACCCAGTACTTC. It encodes CASTSGGRQTQETQYF.

This clone appeared a few times. The J gene is TRBJ1-2, the V gene TRBV5-1, with 8 bases that match TRBD1. Germline loops: CDR1 SGHRS, CDR2 YFSETQ. With V trimmed by 0 bases and J by 7 bases, 11 bases remained unmatched. The CDR3 spans 16 residues. CDR3 coding DNA: TGCGCCAGCAGCTTGGTAGGGACCGACAGGGGAAGTGGCTACACCTTC. Its protein is CASSLVGTDRGSGYTF.

The chain combines TRBV10-1 with TRBJ2-7, with D possibly matching TRBD1 (5 bases). CDR3 length: 15 amino acids. Germline V gives CDR1 WNHNN, CDR2 SYGVQD (reference sequence). V lost 5 bases and J 1 base, leaving 15 bases between the germline ends. The CDR3 loop is CASSTTAGKSYEQYF. CDR3 DNA: TGCGCCAGCAGTACCACGGCAGGGAAATCCTACGAGCAGTACTTC.

This sequence joins TRBV2 and TRBJ2-3; possibly TRBD1 for D (6 bases). Trimming removed 8 bases at V and 1 base at J, with 16 bases between. In germline, CDR1 is SNHLY, CDR2 FYNNEI. There are 15 residues in the CDR3. Here the CDR3 DNA reads TGTGCCAGCCGACTTCTACAGGGTGGCACAGATACGCAGTATTTT. Its protein product is CASRLLQGGTDTQYF. Full variable domain (outside the CDR3, taken from reference TRBV2 and TRBJ2-3): EPEVTQTPSHQVTQMGQEVILRCVPISNHLYFYWYRQILGQKVEFLVSFYNNEISEKSEIFDDQFSVERPDGSNFTLKIRSTKLEDSAMYFCASRLLQGGTDTQYFGPGTRLTVL.

This chain uses TRBV28 with TRBJ2-7, with 9 nucleotides matching TRBD2. This CDR3 contains 14 residues. Germline V gives CDR1 MDHEN, CDR2 SYDVKM. The trim removed 3 bases at V and 4 bases at J, leaving 4 bases unmatched. In DNA form, the CDR3 reads TGTGCCAGCAGTTTGGCGGGAGGGATATACGAGCAGTACTTC. Encoded protein: CASSLAGGIYEQYF.

This chain links TRBV7-6 with TRBJ2-1; the match to TRBD2 covers 13 bases. The germline V gene has CDR1 SGHVS and CDR2 FNYEAQ. The CDR3 runs 17 residues. The V and J ends lost 0 bases and 10 bases, in that order; junction bases with no gene match: 9. CDR3 coding DNA: TGTGCCAGCAGCTTAGCCCCTTCACTAGCGGGAGGGGGCGAGCAGTTCTTC. It specifies CASSLAPSLAGGGEQFF.

This chain joins TRBV6-5 and TRBJ2-1; TRBD2 is a possible D gene (8 bases). The CDR3 sequence is 15 residues long. V was pared by 4 bases and J by 8 bases, with 18 bases between. CDR1 and CDR2 from the germline V gene are MNHEY and SVGAGI. CDR3 region: CASSSGGGQSDEQFF. In nucleotides, the CDR3 is TGTGCCAGCAGTTCCGGGGGGGGACAGTCCGATGAGCAGTTCTTC.

This chain links TRBV2 with TRBJ2-1, with 8 nucleotides matching TRBD2. This CDR3 region has 15 residues. CDR1 SNHLY and CDR2 FYNNEI come from the germline V gene. Trimming removed 6 bases from V and 7 bases from J; junction bases left unmatched: 11. The CDR3 is CASSPRGTRRNEQFF. The DNA for the CDR3 is TGTGCCAGCAGCCCCCGCGGGACTAGGAGGAATGAGCAGTTCTTC.

The rearrangement joins TRBV6-1 to TRBJ2-3; 10 nucleotides agree with TRBD1. Germline V gene sequence: CDR1 MNHNS, CDR2 SASEGT. The CDR3 consists of 14 residues. J gave up 3 bases and V 3 bases, and 0 bases lay outside the gene matches. The CDR3 DNA reads TGTGCCAGCAGTGAGGGACAGGGGACAGATACGCAGTATTTT. As protein: CASSEGQGTDTQYF.

In its sample, this clone was seen once. Other DNA sequences in this sample translate to the same CDR3. This chain connects TRBV5-4 to TRBJ2-7; D may be TRBD1 (6 bases). The CDR3 consists of 14 residues. V lost 2 bases and J 7 bases, leaving 16 bases between the germline ends. Germline lookup yields CDR1 SGHNT and CDR2 YYREEE (reference sequence). As DNA, the CDR3 is TGTGCCAGCAGCTTTCAGCAGGGGAGCAGGGAGCAGTACTTC. Amino acids: CASSFQQGSREQYF.

This clone was found a few times. The V and J genes are TRBV5-1 and TRBJ2-2; D gene unclear. The germline CDR1 and CDR2 sequences are SGHRS and YFSETQ. The CDR3 is 14 residues long. V was shortened by 5 bases and J by 0 bases, with 8 bases between the two germline ends. In DNA, the CDR3 is TGCGCCAGCAGGACAACGTCGAACACCGGGGAGCTGTTTTTT. It translates to CASRTTSNTGELFF.

The gene calls are TRBV7-9 and TRBJ2-5; 10 bases fit TRBD2. CDR3 length: 15 amino acids. Looked up from germline, CDR1 is SEHNR and CDR2 is FQNEAQ (reference sequence). V gave up 5 bases and J gave up 2 bases; unmatched junction bases: 5. The CDR3 loop is CASSEGSGGQETQYF. The CDR3 nucleotides read TGTGCCAGCAGCGAGGGTAGCGGGGGGCAAGAGACCCAGTACTTC.

The chain recombines TRBV7-2 with TRBJ1-2, with 9 nucleotides matching TRBD1. Trimming removed 5 bases from V and 6 bases from J; junction bases left unmatched: 4. The CDR3 runs to 13 residues. Germline CDR1 SGHTA, CDR2 FQGNSA. CDR3 sequence (DNA): TGTGCCAGCAGCCCCAGACAGGGGGATGGCTACACCTTC. Its protein product is CASSPRQGDGYTF.

There are a few counts of this clone. The J gene is TRBJ1-2, the V gene TRBV5-4; D not certain. Germline V gives CDR1 SGHNT, CDR2 YYREEE (reference sequence). Trimming shortened V by 0 bases and J by 7 bases, and 13 bases separated the two germline ends. This CDR3 region has 14 residues. The CDR3 sequence: CASSLDPGVLGYTF. Here the CDR3 DNA reads TGTGCCAGCAGCTTGGATCCGGGAGTTCTTGGCTACACCTTC. Combining the CDR3 with reference TRBV5-4 and TRBJ1-2 gives the whole variable domain ETGVTQSPTHLIKTRGQQVTLRCSSQSGHNTVSWYQQALGQGPQFIFQYYREEENGRGNFPPRFSGLQFPNYSSELNVNALELDDSALYLCASSLDPGVLGYTFGSGTRLTVV.

V usage is TRBV5-4 and J usage is TRBJ1-6; TRBD1 is a possible D gene (6 bases). From germline, CDR1 is SGHNT and CDR2 YYREEE (reference sequence). With 4 bases removed from V and 7 bases from J, the gap between germline ends came to 18 bases. There are 16 residues in the CDR3. Here the CDR3 reads CASSPGGGAGNSPLHF. In DNA, the CDR3 is TGTGCCAGCAGCCCTGGTGGGGGGGCTGGCAATTCACCCCTCCACTTT.

About this clone: The sample holds other DNA sequences that translate to the same CDR3. This chain joins TRBV7-9 and TRBJ1-5, with TRBD1 as a possible D gene (5 bases). CDR3 length: 14 amino acids. The germline V gene has CDR1 SEHNR and CDR2 FQNEAQ (reference sequence). V was cut by 4 bases and J by 2 bases, with 9 bases left in between. The CDR3 spells CASSYGGGNQPQHF. CDR3 sequence (DNA): TGTGCCAGCAGCTACGGGGGTGGCAATCAGCCCCAGCATTTT.

The gene calls are TRBV11-2 and TRBJ1-1; perhaps TRBD1 as D (6 bases). V dropped 5 bases and J dropped 0 bases, with 10 bases sitting between them. CDR1 is SGHAT, CDR2 FQNNGV, per germline. There are 14 residues in the CDR3. The CDR3 sequence is CASSAGDMNTEAFF. CDR3 DNA: TGTGCCAGCAGCGCGGGGGACATGAACACTGAAGCTTTCTTT.

This clone was detected a few times. The V and J genes are TRBV5-1 and TRBJ2-1, with TRBD1 as a possible D gene (6 bases). CDR3 size: 14 residues. Germline V gene sequence: CDR1 SGHRS, CDR2 YFSETQ. V was trimmed by 3 bases and J by 7 bases, leaving 14 bases between them. The CDR3 protein is CASSSRTVANEQFF. CDR3 nucleotide sequence: TGCGCCAGCAGCTCTCGGACAGTGGCAAATGAGCAGTTCTTC.

By frequency in the sample, this clone is medium-sized (0.01 to 0.1%). The chain uses TRBV6-5 and TRBJ2-6; unclear D gene. V lost 6 bases to trimming and J lost 0 bases, with 3 bases between them. The germline V gene encodes CDR1 MNHEY and CDR2 SVGAGI. The CDR3 sequence is 13 residues long. CDR3 residues: CASSSSGANVLTF. The CDR3 coding sequence is TGTGCCAGCAGCTCCTCTGGGGCCAACGTCCTGACTTTC.

This clone was counted a few times. V gene TRBV25-1 combines with J gene TRBJ2-3, with 7 positions matching TRBD2. The CDR3 covers 12 residues. The germline V gene encodes CDR1 MGHDK and CDR2 SYGVNS. Trimming removed 4 bases from V and 8 bases from J; junction bases left unmatched: 3. The CDR3 loop reads CASSVGLRTQYF. The CDR3 nucleotides read TGTGCCAGCAGTGTGGGACTACGTACGCAGTATTTT.